Included here is one T cell receptor beta chain sequence, with context. Its antigen is as yet unknown. This sample is drawn from a study of T cells in Graves' hyperthyroidism and ophthalmopathy. Study as a whole: Once the initial diagnosis was made, peripheral blood was obtained before any treatment. Overall study findings and caveats: It was a median roughly six months before onset that the model predicted ophthalmopathy.

Per the germline V gene, CDR1 is LGHDT and CDR2 is YNNKEL (reference sequence). The CDR3 is 17 residues long. The junction had 12 bases not matched to a gene; V was cut back by 0 bases and J by 5 bases. Amplified TCR beta CDR3 regions came from RNA transcripts. A set of HTBI primers served as the primers for a first-round RT-PCR of the TCR CDR3. One entry per CDR3 protein, called by TCRdb with MiXCR from the multiplex PCR reads. This table holds under 350,000 distinct CDR3 sequences, under 25% found once. This TCR derives from a woman aged 50 to 65 with Graves' hyperthyroidism. Sequenced sample: blood. The gene calls are TRBV3-1 and TRBJ2-5, with 7 positions matching TRBD1. CDR3 sequence (DNA): TGTGCCAGCAGCCAAGATGTAGGGGGCGTTAGGAGGGAGACCCAGTACTTC. Amino acids: CASSQDVGGVRRETQYF.